This T cell receptor (beta chain) was found in a study of tumor-infiltrating lymphocytes in primary liver carcinoma. Overall study context: Cases comprised patients with primary liver carcinoma who received surgical resection. Samples yielded about 3.5 to 7.5 million productive TCRbeta reads, similar across tissue types.

The authors took blood RNA from unsorted whole blood and also extracted germline DNA. Donors were untreated and chronically infected with HBV. TCR beta cDNA came from about 0.45 ug total RNA, primed with a constant-region primer. Three nested multiplex PCR rounds, a slightly modified ARM-PCR method, built the TCR beta libraries. TCRdb re-called the multiplex PCR reads through MiXCR, storing one row per CDR3 protein. In the table there are about 180,000 distinct CDR3 sequences, roughly 60% of which are singletons. Material: peripheral blood. The sequence came from a man aged 35 to 55 with primary liver carcinoma and hepatitis B virus infection.

The CDR3 DNA reads TGCAGCGTTGAATGGCTAGCCATGAGCACTGAAGCTTTCTTT. Encoded protein: CSVEWLAMSTEAFF. The chain joins TRBV29-1 to TRBJ1-1; D remains ambiguous. CDR1 is SQVTM and CDR2 is ANQGSEA in the germline V gene. The CDR3 length is 14 residues. The V end lost 2 bases, the J end lost 4 bases, and 14 bases lay between the germline ends. Using reference TRBV29-1 and TRBJ1-1 for the parts outside the CDR3, the full variable domain is SAVISQKPSRDICQRGTSLTIQCQVDSQVTMMFWYRQQPGQSLTLIATANQGSEATYESGFVIDKFPISRPNLTFSTLTVSNMSPEDSSIYLCSVEWLAMSTEAFFGQGTRLTVV.